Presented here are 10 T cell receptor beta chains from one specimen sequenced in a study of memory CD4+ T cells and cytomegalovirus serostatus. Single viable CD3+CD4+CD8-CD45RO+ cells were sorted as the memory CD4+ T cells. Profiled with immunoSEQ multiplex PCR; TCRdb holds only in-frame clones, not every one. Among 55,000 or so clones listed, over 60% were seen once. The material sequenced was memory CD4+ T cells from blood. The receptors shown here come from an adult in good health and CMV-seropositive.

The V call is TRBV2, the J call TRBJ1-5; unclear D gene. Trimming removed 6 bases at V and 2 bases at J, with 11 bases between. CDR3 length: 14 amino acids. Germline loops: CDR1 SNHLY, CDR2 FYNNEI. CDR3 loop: CASRRDRGNQPQHF. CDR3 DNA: TGTGCCAGCAGAAGGGATAGGGGCAATCAGCCCCAGCATTTT.

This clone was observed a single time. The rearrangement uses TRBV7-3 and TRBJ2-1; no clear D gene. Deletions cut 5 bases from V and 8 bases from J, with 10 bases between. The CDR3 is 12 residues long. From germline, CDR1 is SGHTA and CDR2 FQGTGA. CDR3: CASSPNTDEQFF. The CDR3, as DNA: TGTGCCAGCAGCCCCAACACGGATGAGCAGTTCTTC.

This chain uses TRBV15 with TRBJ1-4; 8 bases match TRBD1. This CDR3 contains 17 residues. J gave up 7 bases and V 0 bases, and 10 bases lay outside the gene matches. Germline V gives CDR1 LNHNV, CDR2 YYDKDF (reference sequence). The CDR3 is CATSRDGQGMGGEKLFF. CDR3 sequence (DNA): TGTGCCACCAGCAGAGATGGACAGGGTATGGGTGGTGAAAAACTGTTTTTT.

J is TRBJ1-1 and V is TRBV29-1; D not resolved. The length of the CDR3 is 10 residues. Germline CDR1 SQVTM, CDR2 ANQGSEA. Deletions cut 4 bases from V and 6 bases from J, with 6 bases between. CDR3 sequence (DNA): TGCAGCGTTGCGGAGGCTGAAGCTTTCTTT. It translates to CSVAEAEAFF.

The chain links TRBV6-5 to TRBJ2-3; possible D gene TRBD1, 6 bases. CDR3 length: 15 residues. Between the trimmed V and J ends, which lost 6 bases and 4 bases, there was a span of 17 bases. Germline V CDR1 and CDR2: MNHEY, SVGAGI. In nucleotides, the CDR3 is TGTGCCAGCAGCGGCAGACAGGTCACCCCAGATACGCAGTATTTT. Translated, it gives CASSGRQVTPDTQYF.

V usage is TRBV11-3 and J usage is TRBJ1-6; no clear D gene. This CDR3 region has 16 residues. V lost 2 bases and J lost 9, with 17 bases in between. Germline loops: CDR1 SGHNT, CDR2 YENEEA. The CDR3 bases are TGTGCCAGCAGCTTAAATCCGGCGTTTAAGGCTTCACCCCTCCACTTT. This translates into CASSLNPAFKASPLHF.

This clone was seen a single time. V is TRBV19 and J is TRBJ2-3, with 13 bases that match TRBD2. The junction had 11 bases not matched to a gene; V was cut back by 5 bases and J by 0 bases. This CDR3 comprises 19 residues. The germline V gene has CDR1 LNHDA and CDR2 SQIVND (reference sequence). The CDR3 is CASSYLTSGGAGSTDTQYF. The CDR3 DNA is TGTGCCAGTAGTTACCTTACTAGCGGGGGGGCTGGAAGCACAGATACGCAGTATTTT.

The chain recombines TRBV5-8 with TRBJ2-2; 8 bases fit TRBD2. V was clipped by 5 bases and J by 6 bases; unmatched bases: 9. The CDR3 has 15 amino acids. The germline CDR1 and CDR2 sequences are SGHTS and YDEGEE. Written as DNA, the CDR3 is TGTGCCAGCAGTCCCAGCGGGAGCCAAGCCGGGGAGCTGTTTTTT. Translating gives CASSPSGSQAGELFF.

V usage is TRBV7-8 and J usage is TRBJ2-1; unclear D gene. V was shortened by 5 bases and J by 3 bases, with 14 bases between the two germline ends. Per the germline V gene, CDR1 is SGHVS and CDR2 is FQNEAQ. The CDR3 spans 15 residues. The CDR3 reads CASSLQAASYNEQFF. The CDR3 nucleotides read TGTGCCAGCAGCCTCCAGGCGGCCAGCTACAATGAGCAGTTCTTC.

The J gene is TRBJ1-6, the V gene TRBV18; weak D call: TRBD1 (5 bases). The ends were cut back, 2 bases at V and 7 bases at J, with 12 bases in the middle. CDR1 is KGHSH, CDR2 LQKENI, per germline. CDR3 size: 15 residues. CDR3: CASSPRPGENSPLHF. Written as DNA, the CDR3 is TGTGCCAGCTCACCAAGGCCGGGGGAAAATTCACCCCTCCACTTT.